Below, 21 T cell receptor beta chains from the same sample are listed, as sequenced in a study of T cell responses to AZD1222 COVID-19 vaccine. Repertoires were generated with immunoSEQ multiplex PCR, while TCRdb's copy carries only in-frame clones and drops some. Of 120,000 to 150,000 clones listed, approximately 88% are singletons. The sequencing here drew on peripheral blood, taken on day 0 of AZD1222 vaccination. The receptors originated from an adult in good health.

Only one count was recorded for this clone. V and J are TRBV19 and TRBJ2-3; possibly TRBD1 for D (6 bases). Per the germline V gene, CDR1 is LNHDA and CDR2 is SQIVND (reference sequence). Between the trimmed V and J ends, which lost 3 bases and 2 bases, there was a span of 12 bases. This CDR3 contains 15 residues. The CDR3 loop is CASSIRTGHTDTQYF. The CDR3 DNA follows: TGTGCCAGTAGTATCCGGACGGGACACACAGATACGCAGTATTTT.

The genes are TRBV6-1 and TRBJ1-4; 9 nucleotides match TRBD1. The V and J ends lost 2 bases and 8 bases, in that order; junction bases with no gene match: 3. Per germline, CDR1 MNHNS and CDR2 SASEGT. The CDR3 is 14 amino acids. Here the CDR3 DNA reads TGTGCCAGCAGTGAACCAGGACAGGGGGAAAAACTGTTTTTT. Translating it yields CASSEPGQGEKLFF.

The chain is built from TRBV19 and TRBJ2-7; the D is unclear. V lost 5 bases to trimming and J lost 0 bases, with 5 bases between them. The CDR3 covers 12 residues. Looked up from germline, CDR1 is LNHDA and CDR2 is SQIVND (reference sequence). The CDR3 region is CASSAPSYEQYF. The DNA of the CDR3 is TGTGCCAGTAGTGCGCCCTCCTACGAGCAGTACTTC. The variable domain in full, completed from reference TRBV19 and TRBJ2-7, reads DGGITQSPKYLFRKEGQNVTLSCEQNLNHDAMYWYRQDPGQGLRLIYYSQIVNDFQKGDIAEGYSVSREKKESFPLTVTSAQKNPTAFYLCASSAPSYEQYFGPGTRLTVT.

This chain joins TRBV2 and TRBJ2-3; D is possibly TRBD1 (5 bases). CDR3 length: 14 residues. Germline V gene sequence: CDR1 SNHLY, CDR2 FYNNEI. The germline V and J ends were trimmed by 7 bases and 0 bases, with 11 bases remaining between them. In DNA, the CDR3 is TGTGCCAGCATTAGACAGCCTAGCACAGATACGCAGTATTTT. This encodes CASIRQPSTDTQYF.

V gene TRBV19 combines with J gene TRBJ2-6; 7 bases are shared with TRBD1. After removal of 5 bases from V and 0 bases from J, the junction contained 7 bases not matched to a gene. The CDR3 is made up of 17 amino acids. In germline, CDR1 is LNHDA, CDR2 SQIVND (reference sequence). The CDR3 nucleotides read TGTGCCAGTAGTCCCTGGACAGGAAGCTCTGGGGCCAACGTCCTGACTTTC. As protein: CASSPWTGSSGANVLTF.

The chain links TRBV29-1 to TRBJ2-3, with 7 bases fitting TRBD1. J lost 3 bases, V lost 4 bases, and 1 base had no gene match. The CDR3 extends over 12 amino acids. Germline CDR1 SQVTM, CDR2 ANQGSEA. The CDR3 sequence: CSVGQGTDTQYF. DNA of the CDR3: TGCAGCGTTGGACAGGGTACAGATACGCAGTATTTT.

This clone was found once. The V call is TRBV5-1, the J call TRBJ2-6; 9 nucleotides agree with TRBD1. The CDR3 sequence is 16 residues long. Germline CDR1 is SGHRS and CDR2 is YFSETQ. Trimming at V came to 3 bases and at J to 2 bases, leaving 3 bases not matched to a gene. The CDR3 sequence is CASSSGQGAGANVLTF. In DNA, the CDR3 is TGCGCCAGCAGCTCGGGACAGGGTGCTGGGGCCAACGTCCTGACTTTC. Combining the CDR3 with reference TRBV5-1 and TRBJ2-6 gives the whole variable domain KAGVTQTPRYLIKTRGQQVTLSCSPISGHRSVSWYQQTPGQGLQFLFEYFSETQRNKGNFPGRFSGRQFSNSRSEMNVSTLELGDSALYLCASSSGQGAGANVLTFGAGSRLTVL.

The J gene is TRBJ1-2, the V gene TRBV10-2; 7 nucleotides align to TRBD1. CDR3 size: 16 residues. Germline V gene lookup returns CDR1 WSHSY and CDR2 SAAADI. Trimming at V came to 5 bases and at J to 2 bases, leaving 11 bases not matched to a gene. In nucleotides, the CDR3 is TGCGCCAGCAGTTGGGGAACCGGGACAGCGAACTATGGCTACACCTTC. Encoded protein: CASSWGTGTANYGYTF.

The genes are TRBV5-6 and TRBJ2-3, with a weak D call TRBD2 (6 bases). Trimming shortened V by 5 bases and J by 0 bases, and 22 bases separated the two germline ends. Germline V gives CDR1 SGHDT, CDR2 YYEEEE. The CDR3 length is 18 residues. The chain's CDR3 is CASRATLGGWPSTDTQYF. DNA for the CDR3: TGTGCCAGCAGAGCCACCCTGGGGGGTTGGCCTAGCACAGATACGCAGTATTTT.

The chain is built from TRBV12-5 and TRBJ2-1; 12 bases are a match to TRBD1. The germline CDR1 and CDR2 sequences are LGHNT and FRNRAP. There are 16 residues in the CDR3. The J segment lost 8 bases and the V segment lost 0 bases, leaving 5 bases of the junction unmatched. The CDR3 DNA is TGTGCTAGTGGTTTGGTACTGGGACAGGGGGCTGATGAGCAGTTCTTC. Translation gives CASGLVLGQGADEQFF.

The chain links TRBV7-9 to TRBJ2-5, with TRBD2 as a possible D gene (5 bases). The V end lost 5 bases, the J end lost 11 bases, and 18 bases lay between the germline ends. CDR3 length: 13 amino acids. Per the germline V gene, CDR1 is SEHNR and CDR2 is FQNEAQ (reference sequence). The CDR3 loop reads CASSQSGLNPQYF. The DNA of the CDR3 is TGTGCCAGCAGCCAAAGTGGACTCAATCCTCAGTACTTC.

This chain uses TRBV15 with TRBJ2-2; TRBD2 matches at 12 bases. Germline CDR1 reads LNHNV; CDR2 reads YYDKDF (reference sequence). This CDR3 region has 17 residues. The J segment lost 4 bases and the V segment lost 1 base, leaving 4 bases of the junction unmatched. The CDR3 DNA reads TGTGCCACCAGCAGAGTTGGACTAGCGGGGTTCACCGGGGAGCTGTTTTTT. Translating gives CATSRVGLAGFTGELFF.

This clone was observed a handful of times. The chain recombines TRBV7-9 with TRBJ2-7, with no clear D. The CDR3 spans 12 residues. V was cut by 1 base and J by 2 bases, with 3 bases left in between. Germline V gene lookup returns CDR1 SEHNR and CDR2 FQNEAQ (reference sequence). CDR3 sequence: CASSLDTYEQYF. The CDR3 nucleotides are TGTGCCAGCAGCTTAGACACCTACGAGCAGTACTTC.

The genes are TRBV5-1 and TRBJ1-2; 8 bases are a match to TRBD1. The CDR3 spans 14 residues. In germline, CDR1 is SGHRS, CDR2 YFSETQ. J gave up 6 bases and V 4 bases, and 8 bases lay outside the gene matches. CDR3 DNA: TGCGCCAGCAGCGTGTTGGGACAGGAGGATGGCTACACCTTC. It translates to CASSVLGQEDGYTF.

The chain is built from TRBV30 and TRBJ1-1; D is unresolved. The CDR3 is 14 residues long. Per the germline V gene, CDR1 is GTSNPN and CDR2 is SVGIG (reference sequence). V lost 0 bases, J lost 4 bases, and 12 bases lay in between. CDR3 in amino acids: CAWSVGIGGTEAFF. The CDR3 bases are TGTGCCTGGAGTGTAGGCATAGGAGGCACTGAAGCTTTCTTT.

The chain recombines TRBV10-3 with TRBJ1-4; D is unresolved. The CDR3 contains 11 residues. Germline lookup yields CDR1 ENHRY and CDR2 SYGVKD. The germline V and J ends were trimmed by 2 bases and 12 bases, with 7 bases remaining between them. CDR3 region: CAISEGVELFF. CDR3 DNA sequence: TGTGCCATCAGTGAGGGGGTAGAACTGTTTTTT.

The chain joins TRBV30 to TRBJ1-6; tentative D call: TRBD1 (5 bases). CDR1 is GTSNPN, CDR2 SVGIG, per germline (reference sequence). Trimming took 5 bases from V and 4 from J, leaving 18 bases between them. This CDR3 contains 16 residues. CDR3 residues: CAWEASHGGYNSPLHF. The CDR3 region has the DNA TGTGCCTGGGAGGCCAGCCACGGGGGATATAATTCACCCCTCCACTTT.

This chain joins TRBV11-3 and TRBJ2-3; D remains unclear. In germline, CDR1 is SGHNT, CDR2 YENEEA. V was cut by 1 base and J by 3 bases, with 14 bases left in between. The CDR3 covers 16 residues. The CDR3: CASSLGVGMGTDTQYF. Written as DNA, the CDR3 is TGTGCCAGCAGCTTAGGTGTAGGGATGGGGACAGATACGCAGTATTTT.

The chain combines TRBV11-2 with TRBJ1-1; D unclear. Trimming shortened V by 0 bases and J by 7 bases, and 6 bases separated the two germline ends. The CDR3 runs 12 residues. CDR1 is SGHAT, CDR2 FQNNGV, per germline. The CDR3 spells CASSLDFFEAFF. The CDR3 region has the DNA TGTGCCAGCAGCTTAGACTTTTTTGAAGCTTTCTTT.

V gene TRBV6-7 combines with J gene TRBJ1-5; possible D gene TRBD1, 5 bases. Being an ORF, TRBV6-7 has a function that is uncertain. The CDR3 extends over 17 amino acids. V lost 2 bases to trimming and J lost 0 bases, with 14 bases between them. DNA of the CDR3: TGTGCCAGCAGTTACGACCCAGAGGACATTAGCAATCAGCCCCAGCATTTT. Translation gives CASSYDPEDISNQPQHF.

This rearrangement joins TRBV30 to TRBJ1-5; a possible D gene is TRBD1 (6 bases). Between the trimmed V and J ends, which lost 5 bases and 6 bases, there was a span of 14 bases. CDR1 GTSNPN and CDR2 SVGIG come from the germline V gene (reference sequence). The CDR3 contains 13 residues. For the CDR3, the DNA is TGTGCCTGGGGGCACGAGGGGGTTCAGCCCCAGCATTTT. Protein product: CAWGHEGVQPQHF.